This TCR beta chain is from a study of T cells in Graves' hyperthyroidism and ophthalmopathy. Regions amplified from RNA transcripts were the TCR beta CDR3 regions. HTBI primers were used for first-round RT-PCR of the TCR CDR3. TCRdb redid the calling of the multiplex PCR reads with MiXCR, one entry per CDR3 protein. This sample has 300,000 to 400,000 distinct CDR3 sequences, with over 11% found just once. V lost 1 base and J lost 0, with 10 bases in between. CDR1 is MDHEN and CDR2 is SYDVKM in the germline V gene. CDR3 length: 16 amino acids. The receptor was isolated from a woman under 40 with Graves' hyperthyroidism. The chain couples TRBV28 to TRBJ1-3; no definite D call. Sample: blood. CDR3 sequence reads: CASSLSPGSSGNTIYF. In nucleotides, the CDR3 is TGTGCCAGCAGTTTATCGCCTGGGAGCTCTGGAAACACCATATATTTT.